The clone carrying this TCR beta chain has ten or more counts. What it binds is unknown. The record originates from a study of human T cells and chemical hapten exposure. About the research overall: Patients got weekly scalp diphenylcyclopropenone doses over the roughly 22-week study. Alopecia areata, totalis or universalis was found in mostly female patients.

Whole-study results and caveats: Expanded TCRs created a significantly greater count of big CDR3 similarity clusters than controls did.

Time point of the sample: patch test 1, 2 weeks after DPC sensitization. Specified treatment: therapeutic diphenylcyclopropenone sensitization with weekly scalp DPC. TCRdb itself ran the RACE reads through MiXCR, one entry per CDR3 protein. The sample holds 370,000 or so distinct CDR3 sequences, 4.8% seen once. The CDR3 covers 12 residues. Germline-derived CDR1 and CDR2 are SGHDN and FVKESK. V lost 4 bases and J lost 7, with 7 bases in between. The receptor was isolated from a woman aged 45-65 years with alopecia areata. Some clones in this sample may be carry-over from other donors' samples. The genes are TRBV14 and TRBJ1-4; D possibly corresponds to TRBD1 (5 bases). This specimen was whole blood, taken in connection with sensitization to the hapten diphenylcyclopropenone (DPC). CDR3 protein: CASSPGSEKLFF. The CDR3 DNA reads as TGTGCCAGCAGCCCAGGGTCTGAAAAACTGTTTTTT. Based on the CDR3 plus reference TRBV14 and TRBJ1-4, the full variable domain is EAGVTQFPSHSVIEKGQTVTLRCDPISGHDNLYWYRRVMGKEIKFLLHFVKESKQDESGMPNNRFLAERTGGTYSTLKVQPAELEDSGVYFCASSPGSEKLFFGSGTQLSVL.